This is a list of T cell receptor beta chains from one sample in a study of beta chain features in type 1 diabetes. Clones were sequenced by immunoSEQ multiplex PCR, and TCRdb holds only the in-frame ones, with some missing. The table has approximately 250,000 clones, approximately 11% seen once. The sample taken for sequencing was naive CD4+ T cells from blood. These receptors originate from a man aged 25-45 years with type 1 diabetes. CDR3s include the opening cysteine and the closing phenylalanine or tryptophan. A D gene is named only where the DNA matches it firmly. Not every row has a clone size; where given, it reads once, few, many or a size class.

v_gene: TRBV5-1; j_gene: TRBJ1-1; abundance: NA; d_gene: TRBD1; CDR3aa: CASSIQGASTEAFF; CDR3nt: TGCGCCAGCAGCATACAGGGGGCGAGCACTGAAGCTTTCTTT
v_gene: TRBV10-3; j_gene: TRBJ1-1; abundance: NA; d_gene: NA; CDR3aa: CAIRSATTHGTEAFF; CDR3nt: TGTGCCATCAGATCCGCTACAACGCACGGGACTGAAGCTTTCTTT
v_gene: TRBV29-1; j_gene: TRBJ1-4; abundance: NA; d_gene: TRBD1; CDR3aa: CSVQGVNGEKLFF; CDR3nt: TGCAGCGTCCAGGGGGTAAACGGTGAAAAACTGTTTTTT
v_gene: TRBV7-3; j_gene: TRBJ2-1; abundance: few; d_gene: NA; CDR3aa: CASSPDYQPYNEQFF; CDR3nt: TGTGCCAGCAGCCCGGACTACCAACCTTACAATGAGCAGTTCTTC
v_gene: TRBV4-3; j_gene: TRBJ2-2; abundance: few; d_gene: TRBD1; CDR3aa: CASSPITDRAGTGELFF; CDR3nt: TGCGCCAGCAGCCCCATAACGGACAGGGCTGGCACCGGGGAGCTGTTTTTT
v_gene: TRBV30; j_gene: TRBJ1-6; abundance: NA; d_gene: NA; CDR3aa: CAWTGFGSPLHF; CDR3nt: TGTGCCTGGACAGGGTTCGGTTCACCCCTCCACTTT
v_gene: TRBV30; j_gene: TRBJ1-4; abundance: NA; d_gene: NA; CDR3aa: CAWSVLRGGREKLFF; CDR3nt: TGTGCCTGGAGTGTATTAAGGGGGGGGAGAGAAAAACTGTTTTTT
v_gene: TRBV30; j_gene: TRBJ1-5; abundance: NA; d_gene: NA; CDR3aa: CAWSVGPAGNQPQHF; CDR3nt: TGTGCCTGGAGTGTAGGCCCGGCGGGCAATCAGCCCCAGCATTTT
v_gene: TRBV9; j_gene: TRBJ2-2; abundance: few; d_gene: TRBD1; CDR3aa: CASSVAGTANTGELFF; CDR3nt: TGTGCCAGCAGCGTTGCCGGGACAGCGAACACCGGGGAGCTGTTTTTT
v_gene: TRBV15; j_gene: TRBJ1-3; abundance: few; d_gene: NA; CDR3aa: CATSRVPGPGNTIYF; CDR3nt: TGTGCCACCAGCAGAGTACCCGGTCCTGGAAACACCATATATTTT
v_gene: TRBV4-2; j_gene: TRBJ1-1; abundance: NA; d_gene: TRBD1; CDR3aa: CASSQGQGDLNTEAFF; CDR3nt: TGTGCCAGCAGCCAAGGACAGGGCGACTTGAACACTGAAGCTTTCTTT
v_gene: TRBV9; j_gene: TRBJ2-3; abundance: few; d_gene: NA; CDR3aa: CASSVPLGRFGDTQYF; CDR3nt: TGTGCCAGCAGCGTGCCGTTGGGGCGGTTCGGAGATACGCAGTATTTT
v_gene: TRBV28; j_gene: TRBJ1-5; abundance: NA; d_gene: TRBD1; CDR3aa: CASSQTGRRPQHF; CDR3nt: TGTGCCAGCAGTCAGACAGGGAGACGGCCCCAGCATTTT
v_gene: TRBV4-1; j_gene: TRBJ1-1; abundance: NA; d_gene: NA; CDR3aa: CASSQDIHQGTEAFF; CDR3nt: TGCGCCAGCAGCCAAGATATACACCAGGGGACTGAAGCTTTCTTT
v_gene: TRBV5-4; j_gene: TRBJ2-7; abundance: NA; d_gene: TRBD2; CDR3aa: CASSLIGTSSYEQYF; CDR3nt: TGTGCCAGCAGCTTAATCGGGACTAGCTCCTACGAGCAGTACTTC
v_gene: TRBV5-4; j_gene: TRBJ1-6; abundance: NA; d_gene: NA; CDR3aa: CASSKPGADSPLHF; CDR3nt: TGTGCCAGCAGCAAGCCAGGGGCCGATTCACCCCTCCACTTT
v_gene: TRBV29-1; j_gene: TRBJ2-5; abundance: NA; d_gene: NA; CDR3aa: CSVEGPSQETQYF; CDR3nt: TGCAGCGTTGAAGGGCCCAGTCAGGAGACCCAGTACTTC
v_gene: TRBV19; j_gene: TRBJ2-3; abundance: few; d_gene: NA; CDR3aa: CASRLAGSSTDTQYF; CDR3nt: TGTGCCAGTAGGCTCGCCGGGTCGAGCACAGATACGCAGTATTTT
v_gene: TRBV13; j_gene: TRBJ2-6; abundance: few; d_gene: TRBD1; CDR3aa: CASSLLTGSGANVLTF; CDR3nt: TGTGCCAGCAGCTTACTGACAGGGAGCGGGGCCAACGTCCTGACTTTC
v_gene: TRBV30; j_gene: TRBJ2-7; abundance: few; d_gene: NA; CDR3aa: CAWTLRLEQYF; CDR3nt: TGTGCCTGGACCCTTCGTCTCGAGCAGTACTTC
v_gene: TRBV5-1; j_gene: TRBJ2-1; abundance: few; d_gene: TRBD2; CDR3aa: CASSPLAGANSYNEQFF; CDR3nt: TGCGCCAGCAGCCCCTTAGCGGGGGCAAACTCCTACAATGAGCAGTTCTTC
v_gene: TRBV7-9; j_gene: TRBJ1-5; abundance: few; d_gene: NA; CDR3aa: CASSLGTGINQPQHF; CDR3nt: TGTGCCAGCAGCTTAGGTACAGGCATCAATCAGCCCCAGCATTTT
v_gene: TRBV5-4; j_gene: TRBJ2-7; abundance: NA; d_gene: TRBD1; CDR3aa: CASSPRQGGYEQYF; CDR3nt: TGTGCCAGCAGCCCACGACAGGGTGGGTACGAGCAGTACTTC
v_gene: TRBV29-1; j_gene: TRBJ1-3; abundance: NA; d_gene: NA; CDR3aa: CSVVKGNGNTIYF; CDR3nt: TGCAGCGTTGTGAAGGGGAATGGAAACACCATATATTTT
v_gene: TRBV28; j_gene: TRBJ2-7; abundance: NA; d_gene: NA; CDR3aa: CASSPVLEYHEQYF; CDR3nt: TGTGCCAGCAGTCCGGTTCTTGAGTATCACGAGCAGTACTTC
v_gene: TRBV19; j_gene: TRBJ1-6; abundance: NA; d_gene: NA; CDR3aa: CASRSVGASYNSPLHF; CDR3nt: TGTGCCAGTAGGAGCGTCGGAGCCTCCTATAATTCACCCCTCCACTTT
v_gene: TRBV5-4; j_gene: TRBJ1-2; abundance: NA; d_gene: NA; CDR3aa: CASSLWQGYHGYTF; CDR3nt: TGTGCCAGCAGCTTGTGGCAGGGGTATCATGGCTACACCTTC
v_gene: TRBV7-2; j_gene: TRBJ2-4; abundance: few; d_gene: TRBD2; CDR3aa: CASSSLGLAVLAKNIQYF; CDR3nt: TGTGCCAGCAGCTCCCTGGGACTAGCGGTCCTAGCCAAAAACATTCAGTACTTC
v_gene: TRBV19; j_gene: TRBJ2-1; abundance: NA; d_gene: TRBD2; CDR3aa: CASSIARAGGNEQFF; CDR3nt: TGTGCCAGTAGTATTGCCCGCGCGGGAGGAAATGAGCAGTTCTTC
v_gene: TRBV7-9; j_gene: TRBJ2-7; abundance: few; d_gene: NA; CDR3aa: CASSPGFTGRSYEQYF; CDR3nt: TGTGCCAGCAGCCCCGGCTTTACAGGGCGCTCCTACGAGCAGTACTTC
v_gene: TRBV7-2; j_gene: TRBJ1-5; abundance: NA; d_gene: TRBD1; CDR3aa: CASSLVGQGDQPQHF; CDR3nt: TGTGCCAGCAGCTTAGTGGGACAGGGGGATCAGCCCCAGCATTTT
v_gene: TRBV7-2; j_gene: TRBJ1-5; abundance: NA; d_gene: NA; CDR3aa: CASSQGPNQPQHF; CDR3nt: TGTGCCAGCAGCCAGGGGCCTAATCAGCCCCAGCATTTT
v_gene: TRBV5-1; j_gene: TRBJ2-5; abundance: NA; d_gene: NA; CDR3aa: CASSLWPGETQYF; CDR3nt: TGCGCCAGCAGCTTGTGGCCAGGAGAGACCCAGTACTTC
v_gene: TRBV7-2; j_gene: TRBJ1-5; abundance: NA; d_gene: NA; CDR3aa: CASSLESEPQHF; CDR3nt: TGTGCCAGCAGCTTAGAGAGCGAGCCCCAGCATTTT
v_gene: TRBV11-2; j_gene: TRBJ2-2; abundance: few; d_gene: TRBD2; CDR3aa: CASSLPPSGVAGELFF; CDR3nt: TGTGCCAGCAGCCTCCCCCCTAGCGGGGTCGCCGGGGAGCTGTTTTTT
v_gene: TRBV4-3; j_gene: TRBJ1-1; abundance: few; d_gene: NA; CDR3aa: CASSQDRGTTEAFF; CDR3nt: TGCGCCAGCAGCCAAGACAGGGGAACCACTGAAGCTTTCTTT
v_gene: TRBV9; j_gene: TRBJ2-1; abundance: few; d_gene: TRBD2; CDR3aa: CASSVGLAEPREQFF; CDR3nt: TGTGCCAGCAGCGTGGGACTAGCGGAGCCCAGGGAGCAGTTCTTC
v_gene: TRBV6-5; j_gene: TRBJ1-1; abundance: NA; d_gene: NA; CDR3aa: CASSYGKGLWNTEAFF; CDR3nt: TGTGCCAGCAGTTACGGGAAGGGGCTGTGGAACACTGAAGCTTTCTTT
v_gene: TRBV5-1; j_gene: TRBJ2-7; abundance: few; d_gene: TRBD2; CDR3aa: CASSFDYGGEQYF; CDR3nt: TGCGCCAGCAGCTTTGACTACGGGGGGGAGCAGTACTTC
v_gene: TRBV5-6; j_gene: TRBJ1-5; abundance: NA; d_gene: NA; CDR3aa: CASSQRSQGPRQPQHF; CDR3nt: TGTGCCAGCAGCCAAAGATCACAGGGACCGAGGCAGCCCCAGCATTTT
v_gene: TRBV5-6; j_gene: TRBJ1-1; abundance: once; d_gene: NA; CDR3aa: CASSSLQIMNTEAFF; CDR3nt: TGTGCCAGCAGCTCTTTACAGATCATGAACACTGAAGCTTTCTTT
v_gene: TRBV7-9; j_gene: TRBJ1-6; abundance: NA; d_gene: NA; CDR3aa: CASSQNRENSPLHF; CDR3nt: TGTGCCAGCAGCCAGAACAGGGAAAATTCACCCCTCCACTTT
v_gene: TRBV20-1; j_gene: TRBJ2-4; abundance: few; d_gene: NA; CDR3aa: CSARGGTGRYF; CDR3nt: TGCAGTGCTAGAGGAGGGACTGGAAGGTACTTC
v_gene: TRBV23-1; j_gene: TRBJ2-1; abundance: NA; d_gene: NA; CDR3aa: CASSQSEEREQFF; CDR3nt: TGCGCCAGCAGTCAATCGGAAGAGAGGGAGCAGTTCTTC
v_gene: TRBV10-3; j_gene: TRBJ2-4; abundance: NA; d_gene: NA; CDR3aa: CAISDGAVGAKNIQYF; CDR3nt: TGTGCCATCAGTGACGGCGCGGTCGGGGCCAAAAACATTCAGTACTTC
v_gene: TRBV9; j_gene: TRBJ2-2; abundance: NA; d_gene: TRBD1; CDR3aa: CASSSPGQVNTGELFF; CDR3nt: TGTGCCAGCAGCAGCCCGGGACAGGTTAACACCGGGGAGCTGTTTTTT